This TCR beta chain was sequenced during a study of shared clonotypes between healthy human individuals. In the study's own analysis: Junction-only sequences produced by ImmunoSEQ had no quality scores, so filtering differed. The protocol was immunoSEQ multiplex PCR, while the TCRdb copy is restricted to in-frame clones and leaves out a portion. That table furnishes V, J and clone size, whereas the DNA furnished D and trimming. The sample comprises approximately 640,000 clones, roughly 70% of which are singletons, and under 2% rests with the top ten. General study findings and limits: Generation probabilities were higher for clonotypes shared across all four sorted-subset donors than for unshared ones.

The CDR3 length is 15 residues. Germline V CDR1 and CDR2: SGHNT, YYREEE (reference sequence). V was pared by 4 bases and J by 3 bases, with 17 bases between. With regard to this clone: Its cognate antigen is unknown.

Sequenced material: memory CD4+ T cells sorted from blood. Indicated subset: CD45RA-negative fraction. The receptor was isolated from a woman younger than 45 in good health. The genes are TRBV5-4 and TRBJ2-7; the D gene is possibly TRBD1 (6 bases). The CDR3 nucleotides are TGTGCCAGCAGCAATACCGGGACATTAAGCTACGAGCAGTACTTC. Translated, it gives CASSNTGTLSYEQYF.